Sequencing of this TCR beta chain was carried out in a study of T-cell memory formation after mild COVID-19. Study information: TCR clusters were largely donor specific. Study-wide points: Clones contracting across day 15 to 85 had a balanced CD4/CD8 profile; later expanding clones leaned CD4+. Second-wave clones reaching peak frequency on day 37 lacked confirmed SARS-CoV-2 specificity.

TCR alpha and TCR beta cDNA libraries carrying sample barcodes and UMIs were produced by 5'RACE using constant-segment primers. TCRdb used MiXCR to reprocess the 5' RACE reads, holding one entry per CDR3 protein. The data show roughly 380,000 distinct CDR3 sequences, under 30% seen once. This clonotype showed up just a few times. Its antigen is undetermined. Germline-derived CDR1 and CDR2 are SGHTA and FQGTGA. Trimming left V 0 bases short and J 5 bases short, with 16 bases between. The CDR3 has 17 residues. This TCR was recovered from an adult woman who had mild COVID-19 (a few samples of this study predate the infection). Cell type and time point are not known. Sample: PBMCs or a T cell subset sorted from them (not recorded which). This sequence joins TRBV7-3 and TRBJ2-2; D is possibly TRBD2 (6 bases). The CDR3: CASSLTPWVEGTGELFF. For the CDR3, the DNA is TGTGCCAGCAGCTTAACTCCGTGGGTGGAGGGGACCGGGGAGCTGTTTTTT.